This TCR beta chain derives from a study of CD8+ T cells in alopecia areata. The V gene's germline CDR1 is SGHTA and CDR2 FQGNSA. Trimming stripped 0 bases from V and 7 bases from J, with 13 bases between. The CDR3 covers 15 residues. Described treatment: oral pan-JAK inhibitor, 5-10 mg twice daily. The sequencing template was cDNA reverse transcribed from extracted RNA. The repertoire was sequenced with immunoSEQ multiplex PCR; TCRdb's copy has only in-frame clones and lacks some. The sample holds approximately 130,000 clones, over 60% seen once. V is TRBV7-2 and J is TRBJ2-1; D gene ambiguous. The sample in question was CD4+ T cells sorted from blood, obtained at week 4, from a patient treated with tofacitinib. The sequence was obtained from a human donor with alopecia areata. CDR3 sequence: CASSLANSLGNEQFF. CDR3 nucleotides: TGTGCCAGCAGCTTAGCAAACTCGCTGGGGAATGAGCAGTTCTTC.